The subject of this entry is one T cell receptor (beta chain). No antigen is known for it. A read error may produce the germline difference seen at one junction end. There are 15 residues in the CDR3. Germline loops: CDR1 SEHNR, CDR2 FQNEAQ (reference sequence). This specimen comes from a study of cytomegalovirus exposure and HLA in healthy donors. Regarding the study as a whole: Per a later analysis, HLA-associated TCR beta chains showed more clonal expansion than other, equally common TCR beta chains. A later analysis associated some 16,000 TCR beta sequences with HLA alleles at a 0.05 false discovery rate.

The PCR used 60 Vbeta and 13 Jbeta primers. Some clones are missing from TCRdb's copy, which holds only in-frame ones; the method was immunoSEQ multiplex PCR. This table has 150,000 to 200,000 clones, approximately 78% appearing once. The rearrangement joins TRBV7-9 to TRBJ2-7, with a tentative D call TRBD2 (6 bases). The sample was PBMCs. The clonotype originates from a woman aged 30 to 39 in good health and CMV-seropositive. The CDR3 sequence: CSSSLGRGTSYEQYF. As DNA, the CDR3 is TGTTCCAGCAGCTTAGGACGGGGGACCTCCTACGAGCAGTACTTC.